The 17 T cell receptor beta chains given below trace back to one sample, sequenced in a study of T-cell memory formation after mild COVID-19. TCRdb passed the 5' RACE reads through MiXCR, listing each CDR3 protein once. The profile shows a few hundred thousand distinct CDR3 sequences, over 11% of them singletons. Sequencing was done on a sample of PBMCs or a T cell subset sorted from them (not recorded which). The receptor source for this set is a man between 18 and 35 years old who had mild COVID-19 (a few samples of this study predate the infection). Cell type and time point are not known.

This clonotype appeared a few times. The chain is built from TRBV6-2 or TRBV6-3 and TRBJ2-3; D is uncertain. With 0 bases removed from V and 2 bases from J, the gap between germline ends came to 18 bases. CDR1 and CDR2 (germline): MNHEY, SVGEGT. The CDR3 covers 18 residues. DNA for the CDR3: TGTGCCAGCAGTTACTCGAGCCTTAACAGTTTCAACACAGATACGCAGTATTTT. Translating it yields CASSYSSLNSFNTDTQYF.

This clonotype was recorded only once. For the CDR3, the DNA is TGCGCCAGCAGTGGACAGGGACTGAACACTGAAGCTTTCTTT. Protein: CASSGQGLNTEAFF. The chain has TRBV5-1 and TRBJ1-1, with TRBD1 identical over 8 bases. This CDR3 spans 14 amino acids. The germline CDR1 and CDR2 sequences are SGHRS and YFSETQ. V was pared by 5 bases and J by 0 bases, with 3 bases of the junction left unmatched.

This clonotype came up a few times. V usage is TRBV7-9 and J usage is TRBJ2-1; 8 bases align to TRBD2. The CDR3 contains 18 residues. The germline CDR1 and CDR2 sequences are SEHNR and FQNEAQ (reference sequence). V lost 5 bases to trimming and J lost 7 bases; unmatched junction nucleotides: 19. The CDR3 bases are TGTGCCAGCAGCCCCTACCACTACCGGGACGCGGGGGGTAATGAGCAGTTCTTC. Translation: CASSPYHYRDAGGNEQFF.

The rearrangement joins TRBV5-5 to TRBJ1-5; 12 bases align to TRBD1. CDR3 length: 17 amino acids. Germline values: CDR1 SGHKS, CDR2 YYEKEE (reference sequence). Losses at the gene ends were 4 bases for V and 3 bases for J; bases not matched to a gene: 8. The CDR3 region has the DNA TGTGCCAGCAGCGTACGCGGGACAGGGGGCATCAATCAGCCCCAGCATTTT. Translation gives CASSVRGTGGINQPQHF.

V gene TRBV6-2 or TRBV6-3 combines with J gene TRBJ2-3; D is possibly TRBD2 (5 bases). The CDR3 spans 14 residues. The germline V and J ends were trimmed by 6 bases and 2 bases, with 12 bases remaining between them. In germline, CDR1 is MNHEY, CDR2 SVGEGT. In nucleotides, the CDR3 is TGTGCCAGCAGCCGTACGACTACCACAGATACGCAGTATTTT. This sequence encodes CASSRTTTTDTQYF.

This chain uses TRBV7-6 with TRBJ2-3; 10 positions match TRBD1. Germline values: CDR1 SGHVS, CDR2 FNYEAQ. J lost 3 bases, V lost 2 bases, and 5 bases had no gene match. The length of the CDR3 is 16 residues. CDR3 protein: CASSLRDRGRTDTQYF. The CDR3 bases are TGTGCCAGCAGCTTAAGGGACAGGGGACGAACAGATACGCAGTATTTT.

V gene TRBV7-9 combines with J gene TRBJ2-1; D could derive from TRBD1 or TRBD2 (5 bases each). The CDR3 is made up of 14 amino acids. V lost 0 bases, J lost 10 bases, and 13 bases lay in between. Germline loops: CDR1 SEHNR, CDR2 FQNEAQ (reference sequence). CDR3 residues: CASSLAGGREEQFF. In DNA, the CDR3 is TGTGCCAGCAGCTTAGCTGGGGGACGGGAAGAGCAGTTCTTC. The variable domain in full, completed from reference TRBV7-9 and TRBJ2-1, reads DTGVSQNPRHKITKRGQNVTFRCDPISEHNRLYWYRQTLGQGPEFLTYFQNEAQLEKSRLLSDRFSAERPKGSFSTLEIQRTEQGDSAMYLCASSLAGGREEQFFGPGTRLTVL.

This clonotype was seen only a few times. This chain uses TRBV5-1 with TRBJ2-7; D uncertain. The V end lost 0 bases, the J end lost 11 bases, and 12 bases lay between the germline ends. The germline CDR1 and CDR2 sequences are SGHRS and YFSETQ. CDR3 length: 12 amino acids. CDR3 protein: CASSLDPQRKYF. The CDR3 bases are TGCGCCAGCAGCTTGGACCCTCAGCGAAAGTACTTC.

This clonotype was counted ten times or more. The chain joins TRBV4-3 to TRBJ2-7; a weak D match, TRBD1 (6 bases). Germline values: CDR1 LGHNA, CDR2 YSLEER. CDR3 length equals 13 residues. V lost 4 bases and J 1 base, leaving 8 bases between the germline ends. The CDR3 DNA sequence: TGCGCCAGCAGCCCACAGGGTTCCTACGAGCAGTACTTC. Translated: CASSPQGSYEQYF.

This clonotype appeared a few times. The DNA of the CDR3 is TGTGCCAGCAGCTTAGCGTTTCGGTTTTCGGAGACCCAGTACTTC. Translation gives CASSLAFRFSETQYF. The chain has TRBV7-8 and TRBJ2-5; D is unclear. The germline V and J ends were trimmed by 0 bases and 5 bases, with 13 bases remaining between them. CDR3 length: 15 amino acids. Germline CDR1 reads SGHVS; CDR2 reads FQNEAQ.

The chain couples TRBV11-2 to TRBJ2-7, with TRBD1 matching 8 bases. The CDR3 is 16 amino acids. With 4 bases clipped from V and 0 bases from J, the junction kept 8 bases outside the gene matches. CDR1 and CDR2 from the germline V gene are SGHAT and FQNNGV. CDR3 loop: CASSSRRTGYSYEQYF. CDR3 coding DNA: TGTGCCAGCAGCTCCCGGAGGACAGGGTACTCCTACGAGCAGTACTTC.

With regard to this clonotype: The junction departs from the called germline gene at one end, perhaps through a read error. The CDR3 loop reads CASSESLAGAYNEQLF. Written as DNA, the CDR3 is TGCGCCAGCAGCGAGAGCCTAGCGGGGGCTTACAATGAGCAGTTATTC. The chain couples TRBV5-1 to TRBJ2-1, with TRBD2 identical over 10 bases. The CDR3 totals 16 residues. In germline, CDR1 is SGHRS, CDR2 YFSETQ.

The rearrangement joins TRBV5-5 to TRBJ1-2; D unclear. The germline gives CDR1 SGHKS, CDR2 YYEKEE (reference sequence). The CDR3 sequence is 12 residues long. Trimming stripped 4 bases from V and 5 bases from J, with 9 bases between. The CDR3 coding sequence is TGTGCCAGCAGCGTGATGGCATATGGCTACACCTTC. It is translated as CASSVMAYGYTF.

J is TRBJ1-4 and V is TRBV5-6; 9 bases fit TRBD1. Unmatched junction bases numbered 4, after V lost 4 bases and J lost 6 bases. The germline gives CDR1 SGHDT, CDR2 YYEEEE. This CDR3 is built from 14 residues. CDR3 DNA sequence: TGTGCCAGCAGCCGAACAGGGGGCGATGAAAAACTGTTTTTT. Translating gives CASSRTGGDEKLFF. Supplemented by reference TRBV5-6 and TRBJ1-4, the full variable domain reads DAGVTQSPTHLIKTRGQQVTLRCSPKSGHDTVSWYQQALGQGPQFIFQYYEEEERQRGNFPDRFSGHQFPNYSSELNVNALLLGDSALYLCASSRTGGDEKLFFGSGTQLSVL.

There are a few counts of this clonotype. The chain combines TRBV7-9 with TRBJ1-2, with 8 nucleotides matching TRBD1. Germline trimming cut 5 bases from V and 3 bases from J; bases unmatched to any gene: 17. The CDR3 sequence is 18 residues long. CDR1 is SEHNR and CDR2 is FQNEAQ in the germline V gene (reference sequence). The CDR3 reads CASSPRLDRGPSYYGYTF. In DNA form, the CDR3 reads TGTGCCAGCAGCCCACGGTTAGACAGGGGACCCTCTTACTATGGCTACACCTTC. Full variable domain (rest looked up from reference TRBV7-9 and TRBJ1-2): DTGVSQNPRHKITKRGQNVTFRCDPISEHNRLYWYRQTLGQGPEFLTYFQNEAQLEKSRLLSDRFSAERPKGSFSTLEIQRTEQGDSAMYLCASSPRLDRGPSYYGYTFGSGTRLTVV.

This clonotype was counted a few times. The chain uses TRBV12-3 or TRBV12-4 and TRBJ1-2; possible D gene TRBD1, 6 bases. The CDR3 consists of 12 residues. Trimming took 2 bases from V and 8 from J, leaving 9 bases between them. The CDR3 region has the DNA TGTGCCAGCAGTTTACGGGGGGCCGGCTACACCTTC. It encodes CASSLRGAGYTF.

This clonotype was seen a handful of times. The chain carries TRBV4-1 and TRBJ2-1; no clear D gene. The CDR3 is made up of 17 amino acids. Germline CDR1 is MGHRA and CDR2 is YSYEKL. V was shortened by 0 bases and J by 3 bases, with 15 bases between the two germline ends. As DNA, the CDR3 is TGCGCCAGCAGCCAAGAGAAGGGAATCCACCTCTACAATGAGCAGTTCTTC. Amino acid sequence: CASSQEKGIHLYNEQFF.